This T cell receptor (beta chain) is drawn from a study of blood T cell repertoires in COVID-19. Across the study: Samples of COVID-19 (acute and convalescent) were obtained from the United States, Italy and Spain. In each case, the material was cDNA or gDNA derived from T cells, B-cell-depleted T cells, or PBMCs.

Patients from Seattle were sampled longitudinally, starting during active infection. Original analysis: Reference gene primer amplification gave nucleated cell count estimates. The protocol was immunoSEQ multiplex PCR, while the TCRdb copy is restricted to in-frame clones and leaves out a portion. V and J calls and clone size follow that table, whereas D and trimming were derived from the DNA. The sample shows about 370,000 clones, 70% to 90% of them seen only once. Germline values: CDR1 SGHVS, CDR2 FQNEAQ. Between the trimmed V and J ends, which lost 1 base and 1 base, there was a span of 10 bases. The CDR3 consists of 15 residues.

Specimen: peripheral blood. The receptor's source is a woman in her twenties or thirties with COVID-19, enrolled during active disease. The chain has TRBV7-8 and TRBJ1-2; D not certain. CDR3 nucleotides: TGTGCCAGCAGCTTAGGATTAAACTATAACTATGGCTACACCTTC. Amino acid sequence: CASSLGLNYNYGYTF.